What follows are 21 T cell receptor beta chains derived from one specimen sequenced in a study of metastatic and nonmetastatic thyroid tumors. Via MiXCR, TCRdb re-called the PCR reads. The sample carries about 13,000 clones, 25% to 35% recorded once. No treatment of any kind had been given to any patient before thyroid surgery. The sample was tumor tissue. Receptors were obtained from a female donor with papillary thyroid cancer or a benign thyroid nodule (not recorded which). Some clones in this sample may be carry-over from other donors' samples.

This clone was counted only a few times. The chain links TRBV19 to TRBJ2-7; 8 positions agree with TRBD1. In germline, CDR1 is LNHDA, CDR2 SQIVND (reference sequence). J lost 0 bases, V lost 3 bases, and 4 bases had no gene match. CDR3 length: 15 residues. In DNA, the CDR3 is TGTGCCAGTAGTATTCGGACAGGGTACTCCTACGAGCAGTACTTC. Its translation: CASSIRTGYSYEQYF.

The chain employs TRBV30 and TRBJ1-1; possible D gene TRBD1, 5 bases. Germline V gene lookup returns CDR1 GTSNPN and CDR2 SVGIG (reference sequence). V dropped 4 bases and J dropped 3 bases, with 9 bases sitting between them. The CDR3 is 12 amino acids. The CDR3 region has the DNA TGTGCCTGGAAAGGGGTCGACACTGAAGCTTTCTTT. This gives the protein CAWKGVDTEAFF.

This clone was recorded a few times. The chain is built from TRBV6-1 and TRBJ1-2; TRBD1 matches 8 bases. The germline V gene has CDR1 MNHNS and CDR2 SASEGT. The CDR3 runs 16 residues. With 6 bases clipped from V and 4 bases from J, the junction kept 13 bases outside the gene matches. The CDR3 DNA follows: TGTGCCAGCAGCACGGTGGGACAGGCCTCCGGCTATGGCTACACCTTC. The encoded protein is CASSTVGQASGYGYTF.

The V call is TRBV3-1, the J call TRBJ1-2; no clear D. The V end lost 5 bases, the J end lost 0 bases, and 7 bases lay between the germline ends. The CDR3 is 13 residues long. Germline V CDR1 and CDR2: LGHDT, YNNKEL (reference sequence). CDR3 DNA: TGTGCCAGCAGCTCGGTAGCTAACTATGGCTACACCTTC. This encodes CASSSVANYGYTF.

This clone was seen many times. The V call is TRBV4-1, the J call TRBJ2-2; D may be TRBD2 (5 bases). CDR1 MGHRA and CDR2 YSYEKL come from the germline V gene. V lost 0 bases, J lost 7 bases, and 9 bases lay in between. The CDR3 runs 14 residues. The CDR3 coding sequence is TGCGCCAGCAGCCAAGATTCGGGGTTCGGGGAGCTGTTTTTT. Translating gives CASSQDSGFGELFF.

This clone was picked up many times. The V and J genes are TRBV7-3 and TRBJ2-1, with TRBD2 matching over 7 bases. There are 15 residues in the CDR3. Per the germline V gene, CDR1 is SGHTA and CDR2 is FQGTGA. Trimming at V came to 8 bases and at J to 9 bases, leaving 16 bases not matched to a gene. As DNA, the CDR3 is TGTGCCAGCTGTCAAACCGGGACTATTACTAGTGAGCAGTTCTTC. Encoded protein: CASCQTGTITSEQFF.

CDR3 nucleotide sequence: TGTGCCAGCAGCCAGGGACTAGGTGAAGGTGAGCAGTTCTTC. This gives the protein CASSQGLGEGEQFF. The V and J genes are TRBV11-3 and TRBJ2-1; TRBD2 aligns across 8 bases. Trimming took 5 bases from V and 9 from J; bases not matched to a gene: 9. The CDR3 is 14 amino acids. Germline V lookup: CDR1 SGHNT, CDR2 YENEEA.

The chain links TRBV6-4 to TRBJ2-2, with D unclear. Trimming took off 4 bases at V and 4 bases at J, with 4 bases between the two ends. CDR1 is MRHNA and CDR2 is SNTAGT in the germline V gene. The CDR3 is 12 residues long. The CDR3 coding sequence is TGTGCCAGCAGTGCGTCCACCGGGGAGCTGTTTTTT. Translating gives CASSASTGELFF.

This clone was picked up a small number of times. The rearrangement joins TRBV15 to TRBJ2-1, with 8 bases aligning to TRBD2. The V segment lost 0 bases and the J segment 7 bases; nucleotides outside the gene matches: 5. Per the germline V gene, CDR1 is LNHNV and CDR2 is YYDKDF (reference sequence). There are 15 residues in the CDR3. CDR3 bases: TGTGCCACCAGCAGAGATGGGACTAGTTCGAATGAGCAGTTCTTC. Its protein is CATSRDGTSSNEQFF.

This clone was seen repeatedly, ten times or more. A read error is possible here, since a much larger clone lies one base away. Other DNA sequences in the same sample also yield this CDR3. V and J are TRBV20-1 and TRBJ1-5, with no clear D. There are 15 residues in the CDR3. Looked up from germline, CDR1 is DFQATT and CDR2 is SNEGSKA (reference sequence). The CDR3 sequence is CSARGPGLLAQPQHF. CDR3 in DNA: TGCAGTGCTAGAGGACCGGGCCTCCTCGCCCAGCCCCAGCACTTT.

The J gene is TRBJ2-7, the V gene TRBV7-9; D gene uncertain. The V gene's germline CDR1 is SEHNR and CDR2 FQNEAQ (reference sequence). V lost 1 base and J lost 1, with 8 bases in between. This CDR3 region has 14 residues. The CDR3 DNA is TGTGCCAGCAGCTTAGTGGGCGAATCCTACGAGCAGTACTTC. Translation: CASSLVGESYEQYF.

Concerning this clone itself: This may arise from a read error, as a much more abundant clone is one base away. J is TRBJ2-4 and V is TRBV5-6, with a possible D match to TRBD2 (7 bases). Germline V gene lookup returns CDR1 SGHDT and CDR2 YYEEEE. CDR3 length: 14 amino acids. The CDR3 DNA is TGTGCCAGCAGCGTGGGGAGGGGGAAAAACATTCATTACTTC. This sequence encodes CASSVGRGKNIHYF.

By sample fraction, this clone is large (0.1 to 1%). This rearrangement joins TRBV6-1 to TRBJ2-1; D may correspond to TRBD1 or TRBD2 (5 bases each). With 8 bases removed from V and 0 bases from J, the gap between germline ends came to 17 bases. The CDR3 consists of 16 residues. In germline, CDR1 is MNHNS, CDR2 SASEGT. CDR3 sequence reads: CASSPPPGSSYNEQFF. CDR3 sequence (DNA): TGTGCCAGCTCTCCACCACCAGGGAGCTCCTACAATGAGCAGTTCTTC.

The chain recombines TRBV11-2 with TRBJ2-2, with 10 nucleotides matching TRBD2. Per the germline V gene, CDR1 is SGHAT and CDR2 is FQNNGV. The CDR3 is 16 amino acids. With 4 bases clipped from V and 5 bases from J, the junction kept 7 bases outside the gene matches. The DNA of the CDR3 is TGTGCCAGCAGCTCGTGGACTAGCGGTGGAACCGGGGAGCTGTTTTTT. As protein: CASSSWTSGGTGELFF.

The chain combines TRBV20-1 with TRBJ1-5, with D unresolved. The germline V and J ends were trimmed by 0 bases and 5 bases, with 14 bases remaining between them. Germline-derived CDR1 and CDR2 are DFQATT and SNEGSKA (reference sequence). The CDR3 runs to 15 residues. CDR3 nucleotides: TGCAGTGCTAGAGATTGGAGGAGGGTCGATCAGCCCCAGCATTTT. Protein: CSARDWRRVDQPQHF.

The V gene is TRBV20-1, the J gene TRBJ2-7; a weak D match, TRBD1 (5 bases). The CDR3 runs to 12 residues. The ends were cut back, 2 bases at V and 1 base at J, with 6 bases in the middle. The V gene's germline CDR1 is DFQATT and CDR2 SNEGSKA (reference sequence). The CDR3 DNA follows: TGCAGTGCTAGAACAGGATCCTACGAGCAGTACTTC. Amino acids: CSARTGSYEQYF.

This clone appeared a single time. The CDR3 nucleotides are TGTGCCAGCAGCCAAGCGAGACAAGGCACAGATACGCAGTATTTT. Translating gives CASSQARQGTDTQYF. V is TRBV3-1 and J is TRBJ2-3; D is uncertain. The V end lost 1 base, the J end lost 1 base, and 9 bases lay between the germline ends. The CDR3 is made up of 15 amino acids. CDR1 and CDR2 from the germline V gene are LGHDT and YNNKEL (reference sequence).

This clone is classed as medium-sized. The V gene is TRBV6-2 or TRBV6-3, the J gene TRBJ2-7; 9 bases map to TRBD2. CDR3 length: 16 residues. CDR1 MNHEY and CDR2 SVGEGT come from the germline V gene. The V and J ends lost 6 bases and 3 bases, in that order; junction bases with no gene match: 12. Here the CDR3 reads CASRPLTSGSYYEQYF. In DNA, the CDR3 is TGTGCCAGCAGGCCCCTCACTAGCGGGTCTTACTACGAGCAGTACTTC.

Only a few counts were recorded for this clone. This chain uses TRBV19 with TRBJ2-1, with 7 bases matching TRBD2. The germline V gene encodes CDR1 LNHDA and CDR2 SQIVND (reference sequence). V gave up 10 bases and J gave up 10 bases; unmatched junction bases: 19. CDR3 size: 15 residues. CDR3 amino acids: CATQKPERETSEQFF. The DNA for the CDR3 is TGTGCCACTCAGAAACCCGAGCGGGAAACCTCGGAGCAGTTCTTC.

The chain uses TRBV6-1 and TRBJ1-2; D gene unclear. V lost 5 bases to trimming and J lost 8 bases, with 12 bases between them. This CDR3 contains 12 residues. In germline, CDR1 is MNHNS, CDR2 SASEGT. The CDR3 loop is CASSPNRGGYTF. CDR3 nucleotide sequence: TGTGCCAGCAGTCCAAACAGAGGAGGCTACACCTTC.

By proportion, this clone is medium-sized (0.01 to 0.1%). The chain couples TRBV18 to TRBJ2-1; 8 bases map to TRBD2. CDR3 length: 14 amino acids. Germline V CDR1 and CDR2: KGHSH, LQKENI. V shed 2 bases and J 7 bases; nucleotides not matched to a gene: 4. CDR3 amino acids: CASSPSGRGNEQFF. The CDR3 DNA follows: TGTGCCAGCTCACCAAGCGGGAGAGGGAATGAGCAGTTCTTC.